This T cell receptor (beta chain) comes out of a study of CD8 T cells in ankylosing spondylitis. The CDR3 totals 15 residues. V was pared by 6 bases and J by 9 bases, with 18 bases between. Overall study findings and caveats: As reported, disease-linked clones showed significant enrichment in matched ankylosing spondylitis synovial fluid. A TCR beta motif made of under 10 highly homologous variants seemed typical of ankylosing spondylitis blood.

MiXCR was run by TCRdb on the 5' RACE reads, yielding one entry per CDR3 protein. The sample holds roughly 91,000 distinct CDR3 sequences, roughly 8% seen once. This clonotype was counted at least ten times. Antigen: not known. The source material was blood, either unsorted or a sorted T cell fraction (not recorded which). The sequence was collected from a male donor with ankylosing spondylitis or in good health (not recorded which). J is TRBJ1-6 and V is TRBV12-3 or TRBV12-4; D perhaps matches TRBD1 (6 bases). The CDR3 DNA follows: TGTGCCAGCAGCCTCGATGTACAGGGAGGTTCACCCCTCCACTTT. Translated, it gives CASSLDVQGGSPLHF.